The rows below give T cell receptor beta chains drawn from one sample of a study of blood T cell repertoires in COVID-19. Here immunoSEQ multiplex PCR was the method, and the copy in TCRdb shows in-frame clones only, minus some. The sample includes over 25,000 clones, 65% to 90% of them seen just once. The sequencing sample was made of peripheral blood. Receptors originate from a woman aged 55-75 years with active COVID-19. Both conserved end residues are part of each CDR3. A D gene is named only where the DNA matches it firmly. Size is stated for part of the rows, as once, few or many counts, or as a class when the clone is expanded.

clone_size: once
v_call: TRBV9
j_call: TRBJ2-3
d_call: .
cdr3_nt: TGTGCCAGCAGCGTAAGCAGGGGCACAGTCACAGATACGCAGTATTTT
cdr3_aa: CASSVSRGTVTDTQYF

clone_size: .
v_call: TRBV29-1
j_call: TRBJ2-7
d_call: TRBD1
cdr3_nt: TGCAGCGTTGAAGATCCGGGACAGGGTGGAACCTACGAGCAGTACTTC
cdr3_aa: CSVEDPGQGGTYEQYF

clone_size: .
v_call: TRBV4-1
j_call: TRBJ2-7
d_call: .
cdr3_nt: TGCGCCAGCAGCCAAGATGGGACAAGCAACGAGCAGTACTTC
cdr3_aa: CASSQDGTSNEQYF

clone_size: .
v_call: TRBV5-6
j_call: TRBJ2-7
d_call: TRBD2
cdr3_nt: TGTGCCAGCAGCTTGCTAGCGGGGTACGAGCAGTACTTC
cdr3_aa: CASSLLAGYEQYF

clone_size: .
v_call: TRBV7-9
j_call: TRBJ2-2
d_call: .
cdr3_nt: TGTGCCAGCAGGGGGCGGAGCTCGAACACCGGGGAGCTGTTTTTT
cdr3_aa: CASRGRSSNTGELFF

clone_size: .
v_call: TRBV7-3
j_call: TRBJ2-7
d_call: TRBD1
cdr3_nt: TGTGCCAGCAGCCCGGGACAGGGGCTGAGTGAGCAGTACTTC
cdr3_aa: CASSPGQGLSEQYF

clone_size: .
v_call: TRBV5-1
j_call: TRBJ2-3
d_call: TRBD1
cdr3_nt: TGCGCCAGCAGAACGACAGGGGGCTTGAGGGAAGATACGCAGTATTTT
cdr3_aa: CASRTTGGLREDTQYF

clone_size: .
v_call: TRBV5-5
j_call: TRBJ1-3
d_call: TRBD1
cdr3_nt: TGTGCCAGCAGCCTGGACAGGGCTAACACCATATATTTT
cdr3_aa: CASSLDRANTIYF

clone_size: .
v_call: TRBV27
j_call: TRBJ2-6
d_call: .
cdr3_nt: TGTGCCAGCAGTCCGGGGACTGGAGGGGCCAACGTCCTGACTTTC
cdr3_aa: CASSPGTGGANVLTF

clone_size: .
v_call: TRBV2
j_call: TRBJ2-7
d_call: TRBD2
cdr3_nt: TGTGCCAGCAGCGGGACTAGCGGGACCTACGAGCAGTACTTC
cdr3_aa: CASSGTSGTYEQYF

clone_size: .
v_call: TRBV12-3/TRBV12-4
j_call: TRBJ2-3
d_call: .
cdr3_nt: TGTGCCAGCAGTTTCTGGCCGGATACGCAGTATTTT
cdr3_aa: CASSFWPDTQYF

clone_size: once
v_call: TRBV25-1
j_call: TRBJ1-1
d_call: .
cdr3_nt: TGTGCCAGCAGCCTAGGACAGAACACTGAAGCTTTCTTT
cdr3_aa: CASSLGQNTEAFF

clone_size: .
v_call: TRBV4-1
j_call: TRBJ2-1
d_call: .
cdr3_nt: TGCGCCAGCAGCCCGGAGGGGGGGTTAGTATTCGATGAGCAGTTCTTC
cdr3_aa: CASSPEGGLVFDEQFF

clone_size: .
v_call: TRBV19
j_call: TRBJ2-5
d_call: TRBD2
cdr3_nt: TGTGCCAGTAGTCAGGGGCTAGCGGGAGAGACCCAGTACTTC
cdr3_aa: CASSQGLAGETQYF

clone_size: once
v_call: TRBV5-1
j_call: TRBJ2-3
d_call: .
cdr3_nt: TGCGCCAGCAGTCCCCTCAGCACAGATACGCAGTATTTT
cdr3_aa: CASSPLSTDTQYF

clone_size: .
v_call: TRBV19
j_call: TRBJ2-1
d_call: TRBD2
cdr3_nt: TGTGCCAGTAGTAGGGGACTAGCGGGAGTGGATGAGCAGTTCTTC
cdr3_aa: CASSRGLAGVDEQFF

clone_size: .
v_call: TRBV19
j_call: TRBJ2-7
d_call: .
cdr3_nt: TGTGCCAGTAGTATGAGTCGGTCCTACGAGCAGTACTTC
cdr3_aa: CASSMSRSYEQYF

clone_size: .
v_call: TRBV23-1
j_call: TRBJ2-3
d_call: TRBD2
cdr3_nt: TGCGCCAGCAGTCTAGCGGGAGTGAGCACAGATACGCAGTATTTT
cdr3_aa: CASSLAGVSTDTQYF

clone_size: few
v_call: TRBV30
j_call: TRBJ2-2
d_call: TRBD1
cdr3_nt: TGTGCCTGGAAAGGCAGGGGGTCCGGGGAGCTGTTTTTT
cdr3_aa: CAWKGRGSGELFF

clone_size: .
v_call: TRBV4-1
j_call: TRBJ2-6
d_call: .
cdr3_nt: TGCGCCAGCAGCCAAGCCTACTCTGGGGCCAACGTCCTGACTTTC
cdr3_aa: CASSQAYSGANVLTF

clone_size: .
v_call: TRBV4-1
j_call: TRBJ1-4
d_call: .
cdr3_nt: TGCGCCAGCAGCGAAGGCAGGGGCGGTGAAAAACTGTTTTTT
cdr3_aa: CASSEGRGGEKLFF

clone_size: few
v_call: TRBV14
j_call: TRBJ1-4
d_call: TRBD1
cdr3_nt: TGTGCCAGCAGCCAGGCGGGACAGGGGGCCGCCGTTAATGAAAAACTGTTTTTT
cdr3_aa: CASSQAGQGAAVNEKLFF

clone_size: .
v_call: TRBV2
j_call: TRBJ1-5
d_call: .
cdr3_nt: TGTGCCAGCAGCCCCGACAGGAGGAATCAGCCCCAGCATTTT
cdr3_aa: CASSPDRRNQPQHF

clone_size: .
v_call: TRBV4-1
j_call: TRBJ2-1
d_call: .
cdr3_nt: TGCGCCAGCAGCCAAGATAGGGGCAGGGCGATGGGGAATGAGCAGTTCTTC
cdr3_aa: CASSQDRGRAMGNEQFF

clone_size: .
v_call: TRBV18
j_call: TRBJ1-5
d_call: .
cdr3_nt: TGTGCCAGCTCACCAAGGGAGGGAGGGGAGCAGCCCCAGCATTTT
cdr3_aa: CASSPREGGEQPQHF

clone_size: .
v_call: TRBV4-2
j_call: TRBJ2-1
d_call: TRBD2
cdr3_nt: TGTGCCAGCAGCCAAGGAGGGAGGGCGATACAGTTCTTC
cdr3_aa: CASSQGGRAIQFF

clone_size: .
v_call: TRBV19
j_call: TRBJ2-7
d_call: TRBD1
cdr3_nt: TGTGCCAGTAGTATAAGACAGGGGGCGCCCTACGAGCAGTACTTC
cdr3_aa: CASSIRQGAPYEQYF

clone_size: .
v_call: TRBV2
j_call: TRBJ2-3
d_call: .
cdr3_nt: TGTGCCAGCAGTGAAGCGTCTAGTACAGATACGCAGTATTTT
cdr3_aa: CASSEASSTDTQYF

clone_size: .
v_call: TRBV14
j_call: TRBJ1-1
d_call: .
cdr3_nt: TGTGCCAGCAGCCCGCTGGGGACTGAGAACACTGAAGCTTTCTTT
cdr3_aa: CASSPLGTENTEAFF

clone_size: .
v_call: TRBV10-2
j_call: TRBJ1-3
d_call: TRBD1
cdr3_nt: TGCGCCAGCAGGGACAACAGGGGGTCGAGCTCTGGAAACACCATATATTTT
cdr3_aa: CASRDNRGSSSGNTIYF

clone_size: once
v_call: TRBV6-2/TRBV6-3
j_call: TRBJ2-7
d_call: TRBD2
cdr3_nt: TGTGCCAGCAGCTGGACTAGCGGGACTTACGAGCAGTACTTC
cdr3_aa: CASSWTSGTYEQYF